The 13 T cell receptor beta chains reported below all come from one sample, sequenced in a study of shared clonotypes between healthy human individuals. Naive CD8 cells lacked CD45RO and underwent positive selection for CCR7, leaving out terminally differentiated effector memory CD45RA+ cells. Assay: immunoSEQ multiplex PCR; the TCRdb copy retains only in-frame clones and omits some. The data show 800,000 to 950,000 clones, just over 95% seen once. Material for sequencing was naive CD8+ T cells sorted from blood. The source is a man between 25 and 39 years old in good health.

The CDR3 region has the DNA TGCGCCAGCAGCCAAGATGCTGGGGAGAATGAAAAACTGTTTTTT. Protein sequence: CASSQDAGENEKLFF. The chain uses TRBV4-3 and TRBJ1-4, with unresolved D. Germline-derived CDR1 and CDR2 are LGHNA and YSLEER. This CDR3 has 15 residues. Trimming left V 0 bases short and J 5 bases short, with 10 bases between.

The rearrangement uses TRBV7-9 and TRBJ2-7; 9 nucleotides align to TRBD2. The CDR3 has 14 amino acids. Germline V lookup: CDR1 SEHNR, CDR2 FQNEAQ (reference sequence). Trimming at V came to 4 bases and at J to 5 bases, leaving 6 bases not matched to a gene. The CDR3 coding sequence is TGTGCCAGCAGCTCTAGCGGGATCTACGACGAGCAGTACTTC. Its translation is CASSSSGIYDEQYF.

The CDR3: CASTQREGGTEAFF. CDR3 bases: TGTGCCAGCACCCAACGGGAAGGGGGCACTGAAGCTTTCTTT. This chain joins TRBV6-5 and TRBJ1-1; weak D call: TRBD1 (6 bases). In germline, CDR1 is MNHEY, CDR2 SVGAGI. CDR3 length: 14 residues. V shed 7 bases and J shed 4 bases, with 16 bases lying between them.

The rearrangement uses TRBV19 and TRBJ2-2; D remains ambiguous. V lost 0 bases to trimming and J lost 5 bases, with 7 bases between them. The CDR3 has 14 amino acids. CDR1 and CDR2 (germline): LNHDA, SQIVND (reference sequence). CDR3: CASSIDFGTGELFF. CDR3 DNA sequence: TGTGCCAGTAGTATAGATTTTGGGACCGGGGAGCTGTTTTTT.

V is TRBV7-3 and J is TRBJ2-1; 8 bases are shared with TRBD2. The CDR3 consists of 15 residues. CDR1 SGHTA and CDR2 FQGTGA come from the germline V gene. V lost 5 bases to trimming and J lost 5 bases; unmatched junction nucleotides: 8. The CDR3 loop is CASSPDSGADNEQFF. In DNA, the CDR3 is TGTGCCAGCAGCCCGGATAGCGGGGCCGACAATGAGCAGTTCTTC.

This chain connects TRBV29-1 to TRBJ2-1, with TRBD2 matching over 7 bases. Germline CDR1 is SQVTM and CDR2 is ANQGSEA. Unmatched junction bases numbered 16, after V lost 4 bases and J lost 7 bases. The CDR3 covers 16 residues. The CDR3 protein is CSVGGGSSGGENEQFF. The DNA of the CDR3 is TGCAGCGTTGGGGGCGGGAGTAGCGGCGGAGAGAATGAGCAGTTCTTC.

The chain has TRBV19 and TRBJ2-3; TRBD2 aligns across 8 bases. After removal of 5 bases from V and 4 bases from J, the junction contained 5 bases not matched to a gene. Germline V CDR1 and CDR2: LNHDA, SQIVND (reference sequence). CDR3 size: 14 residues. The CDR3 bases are TGTGCCAGTAGTGGCAGCGGGAGCCCAGATACGCAGTATTTT. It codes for CASSGSGSPDTQYF. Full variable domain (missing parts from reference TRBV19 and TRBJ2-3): DGGITQSPKYLFRKEGQNVTLSCEQNLNHDAMYWYRQDPGQGLRLIYYSQIVNDFQKGDIAEGYSVSREKKESFPLTVTSAQKNPTAFYLCASSGSGSPDTQYFGPGTRLTVL.

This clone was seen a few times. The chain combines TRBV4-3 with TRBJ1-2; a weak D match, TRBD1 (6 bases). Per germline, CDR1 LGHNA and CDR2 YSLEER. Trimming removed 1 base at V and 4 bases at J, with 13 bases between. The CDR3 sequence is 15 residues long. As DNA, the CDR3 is TGCGCCAGCAGCCAAGGTACAGGGTTGAGCTATGGCTACACCTTC. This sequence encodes CASSQGTGLSYGYTF.

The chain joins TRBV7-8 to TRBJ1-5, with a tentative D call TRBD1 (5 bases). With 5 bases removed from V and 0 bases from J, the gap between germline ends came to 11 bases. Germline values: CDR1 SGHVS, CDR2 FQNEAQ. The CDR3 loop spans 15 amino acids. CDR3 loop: CASSTTGDSNQPQHF. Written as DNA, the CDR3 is TGTGCCAGCAGCACAACAGGCGATAGCAATCAGCCCCAGCATTTT.

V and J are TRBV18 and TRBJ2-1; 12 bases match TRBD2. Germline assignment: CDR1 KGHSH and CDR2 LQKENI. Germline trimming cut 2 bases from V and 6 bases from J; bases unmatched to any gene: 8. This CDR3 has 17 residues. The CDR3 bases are TGTGCCAGCTCACCAGAACTAGCGGGAGGCTACGGCAATGAGCAGTTCTTC. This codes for CASSPELAGGYGNEQFF.

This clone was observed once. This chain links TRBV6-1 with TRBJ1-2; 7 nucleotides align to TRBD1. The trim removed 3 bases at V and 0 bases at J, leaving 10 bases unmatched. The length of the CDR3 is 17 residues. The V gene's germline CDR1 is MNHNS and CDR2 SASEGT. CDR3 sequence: CASSDSPGTDANYGYTF. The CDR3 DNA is TGTGCCAGCAGTGATTCCCCCGGGACAGACGCTAACTATGGCTACACCTTC.

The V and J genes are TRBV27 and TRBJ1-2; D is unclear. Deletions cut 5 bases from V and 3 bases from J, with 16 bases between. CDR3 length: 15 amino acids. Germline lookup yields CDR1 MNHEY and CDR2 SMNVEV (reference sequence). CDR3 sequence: CASSTRTQPYYGYTF. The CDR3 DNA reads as TGTGCCAGCAGTACTCGGACCCAACCCTACTATGGCTACACCTTC.

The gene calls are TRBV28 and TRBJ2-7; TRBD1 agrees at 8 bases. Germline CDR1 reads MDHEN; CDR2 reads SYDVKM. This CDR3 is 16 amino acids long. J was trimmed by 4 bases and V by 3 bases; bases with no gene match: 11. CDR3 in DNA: TGTGCCAGCAGTTTCACCGGGACAGGTCTGGGGTACGAGCAGTACTTC. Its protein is CASSFTGTGLGYEQYF.